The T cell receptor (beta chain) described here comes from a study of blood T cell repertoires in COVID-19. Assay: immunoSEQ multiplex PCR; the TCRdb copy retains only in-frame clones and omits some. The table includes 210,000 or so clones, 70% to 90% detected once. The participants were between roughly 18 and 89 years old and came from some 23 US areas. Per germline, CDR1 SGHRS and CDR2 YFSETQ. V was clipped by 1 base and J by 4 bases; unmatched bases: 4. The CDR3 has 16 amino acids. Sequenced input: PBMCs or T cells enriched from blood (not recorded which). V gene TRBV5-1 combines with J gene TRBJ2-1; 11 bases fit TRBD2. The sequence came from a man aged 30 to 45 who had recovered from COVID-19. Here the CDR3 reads CASSLRTSGGYNEQFF. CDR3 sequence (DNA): TGCGCCAGCAGCTTGCGTACTAGCGGGGGTTACAATGAGCAGTTCTTC.